The present T cell receptor (beta chain) was sequenced within a study of blood T cells in healthy people across ages. Overall study context: T cells yielded about one barcoded beta molecule per two cells through template switching. Overall study results and limits: With age, beta diversity per million T cells declined roughly linearly, significantly by about 40. It was held that the diversity estimates obtained from one million T cells were underestimates. Leaving the PBMCs unsorted stopped any conclusive comparison of naive versus antigen-experienced cells.

This clonotype appeared many times. What it binds is unknown. One end of the junction does not line up with germline, which may come from a read error. Then a second PCR, running about 6 to 12 cycles, was carried out with a sample-barcoded 5' primer and a J-beta primer mix. MiXCR was run by TCRdb on the 5' RACE reads, yielding one entry per CDR3 protein. The sample shows under 1,000,000 distinct CDR3 sequences, around 34% of them seen only once. This CDR3 spans 14 amino acids. The clonotype was recovered from a man in his late teens or twenties in good health. What was sequenced was blood. The chain carries TRBV12-3 or TRBV12-4 and TRBJ2-3, with TRBD2 as a possible D gene (5 bases). The CDR3 DNA follows: TGCGCCAGCAGCTTGGGCGGGCGCGCAGATACGCAGTATTTT. Translation gives CASSLGGRADTQYF.